This T cell receptor beta chain was found in a study of T and B cells in COVID-19 patients. The germline gives CDR1 SQVTM, CDR2 ANQGSEA. V lost 0 bases to trimming and J lost 12 bases, with 9 bases between them. The length of the CDR3 is 11 residues. Each TRB amplification used roughly 220-550 ng of genomic DNA from blood. BIOMED2 TRB-A/B primer pools were used in multiplex TRB PCR. Each CDR3 protein is one row after TCRdb ran MiXCR on the multiplex PCR reads. This repertoire shows 20,000 to 25,000 distinct CDR3 sequences, around 30% found once; its top ten account for 2.5% to 3.5%. Findings and caveats of the study: No sequencing was yet done of CD4+, regulatory or CD8+ subsets, or of SARS-CoV-2-responsive or tetramer+ sorted cells.

Sample share makes this clonotype medium-sized. Antigen unknown. The receptor was isolated from a human donor who had recovered from COVID-19. The sequencing sample was made of blood. The chain couples TRBV29-1 to TRBJ2-1; no definite D call. CDR3 protein: CSVEDIWGQFF. For the CDR3, the DNA is TGCAGCGTTGAAGACATCTGGGGGCAGTTCTTC.